The rows below give T cell receptor beta chains drawn from one sample of a study of cytomegalovirus exposure and HLA in healthy donors. Using immunoSEQ multiplex PCR, the repertoire was profiled, and TCRdb retains in-frame clones only, with some absent. This sample's table has about 48,000 clones. Sequencing used PBMCs. These receptor sequences come from a woman aged 35 to 49 in good health and CMV-seronegative. The CDR3 runs from the conserved cysteine through the conserved F or W. Fields, in order: J gene, CDR3 length, D gene, V gene, CDR3 DNA, CDR3 protein. D genes are given only for firm matches.

J gene: TRBJ2-7; CDR3 length: 14; D gene: NA; V gene: TRBV9; CDR3 DNA: TGTGCCAGCAGCCTGTCGGGGGAAGGGTACGAGCAGTACTTC; CDR3 protein: CASSLSGEGYEQYF
J gene: TRBJ2-2; CDR3 length: 13; D gene: NA; V gene: TRBV29-1; CDR3 DNA: TGCAGCGGGGAGGGGGGCAGTACCGGGGAGCTGTTTTTT; CDR3 protein: CSGEGGSTGELFF
J gene: TRBJ2-5; CDR3 length: 15; D gene: TRBD1; V gene: TRBV7-2; CDR3 DNA: TGTGCCAGCAGCCTCGGGACAGGGGGCTTGGAGACCCAGTACTTC; CDR3 protein: CASSLGTGGLETQYF
J gene: TRBJ1-1; CDR3 length: 16; D gene: NA; V gene: TRBV11-2; CDR3 DNA: TGTGCCAGCAGCTTAATTTTAGCAGCCGTTAGCACTGAAGCTTTCTTT; CDR3 protein: CASSLILAAVSTEAFF
J gene: TRBJ1-5; CDR3 length: 16; D gene: NA; V gene: TRBV18; CDR3 DNA: TGTGCCAGCTCATCGGGACTCTACAACAGCAATCAGCCCCAGCATTTT; CDR3 protein: CASSSGLYNSNQPQHF
J gene: TRBJ2-5; CDR3 length: 15; D gene: NA; V gene: TRBV5-6; CDR3 DNA: TGTGCCAGCAGCAATCCGACAGGAGCAGGAGAGACCCAGTACTTC; CDR3 protein: CASSNPTGAGETQYF
J gene: TRBJ2-7; CDR3 length: 13; D gene: NA; V gene: TRBV21-1; CDR3 DNA: TGTGCCAGCAGCAAAGCGCTAGGGGGCGAGCAGTACTTC; CDR3 protein: CASSKALGGEQYF
J gene: TRBJ1-2; CDR3 length: 12; D gene: NA; V gene: TRBV6-5; CDR3 DNA: TGTGCCAGCAGTGACCCGTTGGGCGGCTACACCTTC; CDR3 protein: CASSDPLGGYTF
J gene: TRBJ2-5; CDR3 length: 14; D gene: NA; V gene: TRBV4-3; CDR3 DNA: TGCGCCAGCAGCCCTAAGGGGCAGGTGGAGACCCAGTACTTC; CDR3 protein: CASSPKGQVETQYF
J gene: TRBJ2-7; CDR3 length: 15; D gene: NA; V gene: TRBV5-1; CDR3 DNA: TGCGCCAGCAGCTTGGGAACAGGGAGCTCCTACGAGCAGTACTTC; CDR3 protein: CASSLGTGSSYEQYF
J gene: TRBJ2-1; CDR3 length: 15; D gene: NA; V gene: TRBV4-1; CDR3 DNA: TGCGCCAGCAGCCCTCCCAGGGGTGGTTACAATGAGCAGTTCTTC; CDR3 protein: CASSPPRGGYNEQFF
J gene: TRBJ2-7; CDR3 length: 11; D gene: NA; V gene: TRBV27; CDR3 DNA: TGTGCCAGCAGATCCCCACTAGGGCAGTACTTC; CDR3 protein: CASRSPLGQYF
J gene: TRBJ2-7; CDR3 length: 19; D gene: TRBD2; V gene: TRBV4-1; CDR3 DNA: TGCGCCAGCAGCCAAAAGACTAGCGGGAGGGCCCTGCCCTCCTACGAGCAGTACTTC; CDR3 protein: CASSQKTSGRALPSYEQYF
J gene: TRBJ2-5; CDR3 length: 15; D gene: TRBD2; V gene: TRBV5-6; CDR3 DNA: TGTGCCAGCAGCCCCGGGGCGGGGGGCCGGGAGACCCAGTACTTC; CDR3 protein: CASSPGAGGRETQYF
J gene: TRBJ2-1; CDR3 length: 16; D gene: TRBD2; V gene: TRBV5-1; CDR3 DNA: TGCGCCAGCAGCTTGTGGGCGGGAGGAAATCGTAATGAGCAGTTCTTC; CDR3 protein: CASSLWAGGNRNEQFF